The rows below give T cell receptor beta chains drawn from one sample of a study of cytomegalovirus exposure and HLA in healthy donors. Repertoires were generated with immunoSEQ multiplex PCR, while TCRdb's copy carries only in-frame clones and drops some. The table includes approximately 140,000 clones, roughly 77% detected once. Sequenced sample: PBMCs. The receptors derive from a human donor in good health. CDR3s include the opening cysteine and the closing phenylalanine or tryptophan. D genes are given only for firm matches. Size tells how often a clone was seen (once, few, many) or the class of an expanded clone, and some rows leave it out.

>TRBJ2-2|TRBV19|.|.
CASSKGWGRSNTGELFF
TGTGCCAGTAGTAAGGGGTGGGGGCGATCGAACACCGGGGAGCTGTTTTTT
>TRBJ1-5|TRBV6-1|.|.
CASSGSQGRDQPQHF
TGTGCCAGCAGTGGATCACAGGGCCGGGATCAGCCCCAGCATTTT
>TRBJ1-5|TRBV7-9|.|.
CASSLWGGQPQHF
TGTGCCAGCAGCTTATGGGGAGGTCAGCCCCAGCATTTT
>TRBJ2-3|TRBV27|.|once
CASSPLRADYRFTDTQYF
TGTGCCAGCAGCCCCCTACGGGCGGACTACCGATTCACAGATACGCAGTATTTT
>TRBJ1-1|TRBV18|TRBD1|once
CASSEGQYTEAFF
TGTGCCAGCTCAGAGGGACAGTACACTGAAGCTTTCTTT
>TRBJ2-2|TRBV5-1|TRBD2|.
CASSLAGLANTGELFF
TGCGCCAGCAGCTTGGCGGGACTAGCGAACACCGGGGAGCTGTTTTTT
>TRBJ1-2|TRBV4-3|.|once
CASSQGAGWGGGYTF
TGCGCCAGCAGCCAAGGGGCAGGGTGGGGAGGTGGCTACACCTTC
>TRBJ2-2|TRBV28|.|.
CASSPPRAYNDGELFF
TGTGCCAGCAGCCCTCCCAGGGCATACAACGACGGGGAGCTGTTTTTT
>TRBJ2-3|TRBV7-9|.|.
CASRRTDADTQYF
TGTGCCAGCAGAAGGACAGACGCAGATACGCAGTATTTT
>TRBJ1-2|TRBV19|.|.
CASSIGPDGGDNYGYTF
TGTGCCAGTAGTATAGGACCCGACGGGGGGGACAACTATGGCTACACCTTC